The rows below give T cell receptor beta chains drawn from one sample of a study of human T cells and chemical hapten exposure. TCRdb fed the RACE reads into MiXCR, producing one record per CDR3 protein. Of approximately 350,000 distinct CDR3 sequences listed, approximately 6.9% were seen once; the top ten hold 8.4%. The starting material was whole blood, obtained in connection with sensitization to the hapten diphenylcyclopropenone (DPC). All receptors derive from a woman under 30 with alopecia areata. Some clones in this sample may be carry-over from other donors' samples. CDR3s include the opening cysteine and the closing phenylalanine or tryptophan. A D gene is named only where the DNA matches it firmly. The size entry is marked missing in some rows and otherwise reads once, few, many or a size class.

clone_size	d_call	j_call	v_call	cdr3_nt	cdr3_aa
-	-	TRBJ1-1	TRBV7-8	TGTGCCAGCAGCTTAGCCTACAGGAACACTGAAGCTTTCTTT	CASSLAYRNTEAFF
many	-	TRBJ1-4	TRBV12-3/TRBV12-4	TGTGCCAGCAGCTTGCAGATTGGTAATGAAAAACTGTTTTTT	CASSLQIGNEKLFF
many	TRBD1	TRBJ2-2	TRBV24-1	TGTGCCACCCAGGGACAGGGTCACACCGGGGAGCTGTTTTTT	CATQGQGHTGELFF
-	TRBD1	TRBJ1-3	TRBV28	TGTGCCAGCAGTCCCCAGACAGGGGGAAACACCATATATTTT	CASSPQTGGNTIYF
-	-	TRBJ2-5	TRBV20-1	TGCAGTGCTAGAGTTTACGGCCGCCCTGGGGGTCAAGAGACCCAGTACTTC	CSARVYGRPGGQETQYF
few	TRBD1	TRBJ1-1	TRBV12-3/TRBV12-4	TGTGCCAGCAGTTTGGGACAGGCCCCGAACACTGAAGCTTTCTTT	CASSLGQAPNTEAFF
many	TRBD1	TRBJ2-7	TRBV2	TGTGCCAGCAATACAGGGGGGCCCTACGAGCAGTACTTC	CASNTGGPYEQYF
-	-	TRBJ1-6	TRBV28	TGTGCCAGCAGTCGGGACACAAGGAGTTCCTATAATTCACCCCTCCACTTT	CASSRDTRSSYNSPLHF
-	TRBD1	TRBJ1-4	TRBV18	TGTGCCAGCTCATCGGACAGGGGAACTAATGAAAAACTGTTTTTT	CASSSDRGTNEKLFF
many	TRBD1	TRBJ2-5	TRBV10-3	TGTGCCATCGGACAGGGCCAAGAGACCCAGTACTTC	CAIGQGQETQYF
many	-	TRBJ2-7	TRBV4-2	TGTGCCAGCAGCCAAGATGTCGGAGGGCAGGGCGGTTCCTACGAGCAGTACTTC	CASSQDVGGQGGSYEQYF
many	-	TRBJ1-1	TRBV20-1	TGCAGTGCTAGATGGGGGGACACTGAAGCTTTCTTT	CSARWGDTEAFF